The clone carrying this T cell receptor beta chain was counted a few times. Its antigen is unidentified. The data stem from a study of T cells in localized non-small cell lung cancer. General study findings and limits: Highest T cell clonality was seen in uninvolved adjacent lung, surpassing that measured in tumor. Among blood samples, higher T cell density accompanied longer overall survival. Since sequencing was restricted to only one region of the tumor, intratumor heterogeneity remains a possibility. Out of the top 100 tumor clones, a median approximately 57 were seen in adjacent lung.

Clones were read by immunoSEQ multiplex PCR, and TCRdb kept only the in-frame ones, dropping some. This table holds 15,000 to 19,000 clones, about 89% found once. The V and J ends lost 5 bases and 1 base, in that order; junction bases with no gene match: 9. CDR3 length equals 17 residues. Germline-derived CDR1 and CDR2 are SEHNR and FQNEAQ (reference sequence). The genes are TRBV7-9 and TRBJ2-3, with 10 positions matching TRBD2. This receptor was taken from a male donor older than 55 with stage II lung adenocarcinoma. This specimen was peripheral blood mononuclear cells, taken before any cancer treatment. The CDR3 sequence: CASSPGLAGARTDTQYF. As DNA, the CDR3 is TGTGCCAGCAGCCCGGGCCTAGCGGGAGCCCGCACAGATACGCAGTATTTT.